This TCR beta chain was captured in a study of graft-versus-host responses after intestinal transplantation. Whole-study context: Each patient got anti-thymocyte globulin induction, then tacrolimus and steroids for around three years.

Repertoires were generated with immunoSEQ multiplex PCR, while TCRdb's copy carries only in-frame clones and drops some. The sample has 65,000 to 90,000 clones, around 90% seen once. With 4 bases removed from V and 0 bases from J, the gap between germline ends came to 10 bases. The germline V gene encodes CDR1 SQVTM and CDR2 ANQGSEA. CDR3 length: 13 amino acids. As to this clone: Its antigen is unidentified.

The TCR comes from a human donor who was the organ donor for an intestinal transplant. The V call is TRBV29-1, the J call TRBJ2-7; TRBD1 might be the D (6 bases). Sequences were derived from unstimulated CD8+ T cells sorted from spleen or lymph node cells, sampled before transplant. The CDR3 DNA is TGCAGCGTTGGGACAGCCAACTCCTACGAGCAGTACTTC. As protein: CSVGTANSYEQYF.